This passage covers 13 T cell receptor beta chains from one sample sequenced in a study of blood T cell repertoires in COVID-19. Repertoires were generated with immunoSEQ multiplex PCR, while TCRdb's copy carries only in-frame clones and drops some. The sample records roughly 300,000 clones, 87% being singletons. Input material: PBMCs or T cells enriched from blood (not recorded which). These receptors were taken from a woman in her 30s who had recovered from COVID-19.

The table lists this clone with a count of one. The rearrangement joins TRBV7-9 to TRBJ2-2, with D tentatively TRBD2 (5 bases). This CDR3 has 14 residues. V gave up 5 bases and J gave up 3 bases, with 10 bases separating them. Germline CDR1 is SEHNR and CDR2 is FQNEAQ (reference sequence). For the CDR3, the DNA is TGTGCCAGCAGCGCGAGGACTCACACCGGGGAGCTGTTTTTT. It is translated as CASSARTHTGELFF.

The J gene is TRBJ1-1, the V gene TRBV21-1; TRBD1, the table's D call, lacks a check against the DNA. TRBV21-1 is marked as a pseudogene. This CDR3 comprises 16 residues. CDR3 bases: TGTGCCAGCAGCAATGAACAAGGGGGAATCAACCGTGAAGCTTTCTTT. This sequence encodes CASSNEQGGINREAFF.

The rearrangement uses TRBV7-2 and TRBJ2-7, with TRBD2 as a possible D gene (6 bases). V lost 1 base to trimming and J lost 2 bases, with 18 bases between them. CDR3 length equals 17 residues. The germline gives CDR1 SGHTA, CDR2 FQGNSA. CDR3 loop: CASSLGRRLGLAYEQYF. The CDR3 nucleotides are TGTGCCAGCAGCTTAGGGCGACGTTTGGGACTGGCCTACGAGCAGTACTTC.

The rearrangement joins TRBV4-1 to TRBJ1-1; D gene unclear. The CDR3 spans 16 residues. V was cut by 3 bases and J by 5 bases, with 19 bases left in between. Germline V gene lookup returns CDR1 MGHRA and CDR2 YSYEKL. The CDR3 region has the DNA TGCGCCAGCAGCCACGGTTCGGGATTTAGTGGGACTGAAGCTTTCTTT. Residues: CASSHGSGFSGTEAFF.

The chain has TRBV7-6 and TRBJ1-3, with D hard to call. The ends were cut back, 5 bases at V and 2 bases at J, with 16 bases in the middle. The CDR3 sequence is 16 residues long. Germline V gives CDR1 SGHVS, CDR2 FNYEAQ. Written as DNA, the CDR3 is TGTGCCAGCAGCCTGGGCAGGCCACCGGCTGGAAACACCATATATTTT. Amino acid sequence: CASSLGRPPAGNTIYF.

The chain couples TRBV7-2 to TRBJ1-2; possibly TRBD1 for D (6 bases). Per the germline V gene, CDR1 is SGHTA and CDR2 is FQGNSA. Trimming shortened V by 5 bases and J by 12 bases, and 19 bases separated the two germline ends. The CDR3 runs to 13 residues. CDR3 protein: CASSPRTASFHTF. The CDR3 nucleotides read TGTGCCAGCAGCCCCCGGACAGCCTCTTTCCACACCTTC.

V is TRBV9 and J is TRBJ2-4, with 7 bases fitting TRBD1. After removal of 4 bases from V and 0 bases from J, the junction contained 7 bases not matched to a gene. This CDR3 has 16 residues. Germline CDR1 is SGDLS and CDR2 is YYNGEE. For the CDR3, the DNA is TGTGCCAGCAGCAGAGACAGGGACCTAGCCAAAAACATTCAGTACTTC. Translation gives CASSRDRDLAKNIQYF.

V is TRBV7-2 and J is TRBJ1-4; D not certain. The CDR3 is made up of 15 amino acids. The V gene lost 1 base and the J gene lost 0 bases, with 6 bases spanning the gap. The germline gives CDR1 SGHTA, CDR2 FQGNSA. Written as DNA, the CDR3 is TGTGCCAGCAGCTTAGTCGTTGCAACTAATGAAAAACTGTTTTTT. Residues: CASSLVVATNEKLFF.

This clone appeared once. The chain couples TRBV7-2 to TRBJ1-1; maybe TRBD1 (6 bases). This CDR3 region has 13 residues. In germline, CDR1 is SGHTA, CDR2 FQGNSA. V lost 5 bases and J lost 11, with 18 bases in between. CDR3: CASSLALGAWAFF. The CDR3 DNA follows: TGTGCCAGCAGCCTCGCCCTGGGGGCTTGGGCTTTCTTT.

CDR3 bases: TGTGCCAGCAGTTCACCCCTCAAGACAGGAGGCTATGGCTACACCTTC. Protein: CASSSPLKTGGYGYTF. The rearrangement links TRBV27 to TRBJ1-2, with TRBD1 as a possible D gene (6 bases). V lost 4 bases to trimming and J lost 4 bases, with 19 bases between them. Germline V gene lookup returns CDR1 MNHEY and CDR2 SMNVEV (reference sequence). The CDR3 is 16 amino acids.

CDR3 bases: TGTGCCTGGAGTCGTACGGGACAGGGGGCCAACTACGAGCAGTACTTC. Protein product: CAWSRTGQGANYEQYF. The J gene is TRBJ2-7, the V gene TRBV30; 12 nucleotides match TRBD1. The V gene end was trimmed by 2 bases and the J gene end by 3 bases; junction bases not matched to a gene: 8. Germline V lookup: CDR1 GTSNPN, CDR2 SVGIG (reference sequence). This CDR3 is 16 amino acids long.

The chain employs TRBV6-2 or TRBV6-3 and TRBJ1-2; maybe TRBD1 (6 bases). There are 14 residues in the CDR3. Trimming removed 5 bases from V and 2 bases from J, with 12 bases in between. From germline, CDR1 is MNHEY and CDR2 SVGEGT. The CDR3 DNA follows: TGTGCCAGCAGTAAATTGACAGGCAACTATGGCTACACCTTC. Translating it yields CASSKLTGNYGYTF.

V and J are TRBV7-2 and TRBJ2-7, with 7 bases lining up with TRBD1. Germline-derived CDR1 and CDR2 are SGHTA and FQGNSA. This CDR3 contains 15 residues. The junction had 15 bases not matched to a gene; V was cut back by 6 bases and J by 7 bases. CDR3 coding DNA: TGTGCCAGCAGGCCCTATGAAGGGGGCCTCTGGGAGCAGTACTTC. Protein product: CASRPYEGGLWEQYF. Using reference TRBV7-2 and TRBJ2-7 for the parts outside the CDR3, the full variable domain is GAGVSQSPSNKVTEKGKDVELRCDPISGHTALYWYRQSLGQGLEFLIYFQGNSAPDKSGLPSDRFSAERTGGSVSTLTIQRTQQEDSAVYLCASRPYEGGLWEQYFGPGTRLTVT.